This T cell receptor beta chain was identified in a study of regulatory and conventional T cells in RAG deficiency. Study-wide points: Compared with controls, unique Treg TCR beta sequences dropped about 110-fold in Omenn syndrome and CID/AS. In Omenn syndrome, sorted "Tregs" may be peripherally activated cells.

Assay used: immunoSEQ multiplex PCR; TCRdb lists only in-frame clones, some missing. Of more than 30,000 clones listed, more than 80% are singletons. The CDR3 runs 15 residues. The junction had 7 bases not matched to a gene; V was cut back by 4 bases and J by 3 bases. Germline CDR1 reads SGHTS; CDR2 reads YDEGEE. Comment on this clone: Its cognate antigen is unknown.

Another study also made use of these data, one on regulatory T cells. From that study: Primers: 52 TRBV forward and 13 TRBJ reverse.

The material sequenced was CD8+ T cells sorted from blood. The clonotype originates from a human donor in good health. The gene calls are TRBV5-8 and TRBJ2-7, with 10 bases that match TRBD2. The CDR3 nucleotides are TGTGCCAGCAGCGGGCAAGGACTAGCGGACTACGAGCAGTACTTC. As protein: CASSGQGLADYEQYF.